One and the same sample provided the 31 T cell receptor beta chains below, sequenced in a study of Tregs in tolerant kidney transplant recipients. Repertoires were generated with immunoSEQ multiplex PCR, while TCRdb's copy carries only in-frame clones and drops some. The sample records 200,000 to 300,000 clones, more than 65% being singletons. Sequenced material: CD4+ T cells from blood. The receptor set was obtained from a human donor in good health.

The rearrangement uses TRBV19 and TRBJ2-2; 9 bases match TRBD1. The CDR3 spans 17 residues. Germline V gives CDR1 LNHDA, CDR2 SQIVND (reference sequence). V shed 6 bases, J shed 6 bases, and the junction held 14 bases outside the gene matches. DNA of the CDR3: TGTGCCAGTAGGCACCTATCGGGACAGGGAAGGGCCGGGGAGCTGTTTTTT. Translating it yields CASRHLSGQGRAGELFF. The variable domain in full, with the rest retrieved from reference TRBV19 and TRBJ2-2, is DGGITQSPKYLFRKEGQNVTLSCEQNLNHDAMYWYRQDPGQGLRLIYYSQIVNDFQKGDIAEGYSVSREKKESFPLTVTSAQKNPTAFYLCASRHLSGQGRAGELFFGEGSRLTVL.

The rearrangement links TRBV6-1 to TRBJ2-7; 10 positions match TRBD2. Germline CDR1 reads MNHNS; CDR2 reads SASEGT. V trimming: 6 bases; J trimming: 4 bases; junction bases outside the gene matches: 3. There are 13 residues in the CDR3. The CDR3 loop is CASRPSGSYEQYF. The CDR3 DNA reads TGTGCCAGCAGACCTAGCGGGAGTTACGAGCAGTACTTC.

The CDR3 sequence is CASKLRDRSYEQYF. CDR3 coding DNA: TGTGCCAGCAAACTCCGGGACAGGAGCTACGAGCAGTACTTC. This sequence joins TRBV11-2 and TRBJ2-7; TRBD1 matches at 8 bases. V was clipped by 7 bases and J by 3 bases; unmatched bases: 8. Germline V gene sequence: CDR1 SGHAT, CDR2 FQNNGV. This CDR3 is built from 14 residues.

The CDR3 bases are TGTGCCGGTCACCGACTAGCTGGGGAGACCCAGTACTTC. Translating gives CAGHRLAGETQYF. The chain links TRBV6-5 to TRBJ2-5; 7 positions agree with TRBD2. V was pared by 11 bases and J by 5 bases, with 11 bases of the junction left unmatched. CDR1 and CDR2 (germline): MNHEY, SVGAGI. The length of the CDR3 is 13 residues.

The genes are TRBV11-3 and TRBJ2-7; D unclear. Trimming shortened V by 1 base and J by 5 bases, and 9 bases separated the two germline ends. CDR3 length: 13 amino acids. Looked up from germline, CDR1 is SGHNT and CDR2 is YENEEA. The CDR3 is CASSLVSVDEQYF. In DNA, the CDR3 is TGTGCCAGCAGCTTAGTAAGCGTGGACGAGCAGTACTTC.

The chain links TRBV7-2 to TRBJ1-1, with D possibly TRBD1 on 6 matching bases. The germline CDR1 and CDR2 sequences are SGHTA and FQGNSA. This CDR3 has 14 residues. V lost 5 bases and J lost 3, with 13 bases in between. The DNA of the CDR3 is TGTGCCAGCAGCGCTTCGGACAGTCACACTGAAGCTTTCTTT. Its protein is CASSASDSHTEAFF.

This clone was counted once. The chain links TRBV6-5 to TRBJ2-7; D uncertain. V lost 2 bases and J 4 bases, leaving 12 bases between the germline ends. The CDR3 totals 14 residues. Germline CDR1 and CDR2: MNHEY and SVGAGI. CDR3 protein: CASSYSHLLYEQYF. The CDR3 DNA reads TGTGCCAGCAGTTACAGTCACCTCTTATACGAGCAGTACTTC.

The chain carries TRBV25-1 and TRBJ2-6; D perhaps matches TRBD1 (6 bases). The CDR3 extends over 15 amino acids. Germline CDR1 reads MGHDK; CDR2 reads SYGVNS. V lost 4 bases and J lost 5, with 12 bases in between. CDR3 nucleotides: TGTGCCAGCAGTGGGCGACAGGCCCGGGCCAACGTCCTGACTTTC. This sequence encodes CASSGRQARANVLTF.

The genes are TRBV18 and TRBJ1-5, with D possibly matching TRBD1 (5 bases). Germline V gene lookup returns CDR1 KGHSH and CDR2 LQKENI. This CDR3 has 15 amino acids. V lost 3 bases, J lost 7 bases, and 16 bases lay in between. The CDR3 loop is CASSPSGGQGQPQHF. CDR3 DNA sequence: TGTGCCAGCTCACCTTCGGGAGGACAAGGGCAGCCCCAGCATTTT. The full variable domain, in which reference TRBV18 and TRBJ1-5 provide the parts outside the CDR3, is NAGVMQNPRHLVRRRGQEARLRCSPMKGHSHVYWYRQLPEEGLKFMVYLQKENIIDESGMPKERFSAEFPKEGPSILRIQQVVRGDSAAYFCASSPSGGQGQPQHFGDGTRLSIL.

The genes are TRBV29-1 and TRBJ2-1; 7 bases are a match to TRBD2. The CDR3 spans 14 residues. After removal of 4 bases from V and 5 bases from J, the junction contained 8 bases not matched to a gene. Germline CDR1 and CDR2: SQVTM and ANQGSEA. CDR3 DNA sequence: TGCAGCGTTGTTTCCGGGACTACAAACAATGAGCAGTTCTTC. It is translated as CSVVSGTTNNEQFF.

CDR3: CASSLKGWGNYGYTF. Here the CDR3 DNA reads TGTGCCAGCAGTTTAAAAGGATGGGGTAACTATGGCTACACCTTC. J is TRBJ1-2 and V is TRBV27; D is undetermined. CDR1 and CDR2 (germline): MNHEY, SMNVEV (reference sequence). The V end was cut by 2 bases, the J end by 1 base, with 11 bases between. The CDR3 runs 15 residues.

CDR3 DNA: TGTGCCAGCAGCGTAGGGATAGCGGGGGTTACCGGGGAGCTGTTTTTT. Translating gives CASSVGIAGVTGELFF. The chain uses TRBV9 and TRBJ2-2, with 9 positions matching TRBD2. Germline V gene sequence: CDR1 SGDLS, CDR2 YYNGEE. The length of the CDR3 is 16 residues. Trimming removed 0 bases from V and 5 bases from J; junction bases left unmatched: 5.

The rearrangement links TRBV5-4 to TRBJ2-1; D is ambiguous. CDR1 SGHNT and CDR2 YYREEE come from the germline V gene (reference sequence). V was shortened by 4 bases and J by 6 bases, with 11 bases between the two germline ends. This CDR3 comprises 13 residues. The DNA of the CDR3 is TGTGCCAGCAGCCCGCAGGTCGGCAATGAGCAGTTCTTC. Residues: CASSPQVGNEQFF.

On this clone: Mismatch with germline at one junction end may stem from a read error. This rearrangement joins TRBV19 to TRBJ2-7; D not resolved. This CDR3 has 12 amino acids. Per germline, CDR1 LNHDA and CDR2 SQIVND (reference sequence). The CDR3 nucleotides are TGTGCCGGTAGTATAGGGTCCTACGAGCAGTACTTC. This encodes CAGSIGSYEQYF.

The CDR3 region is CASSEGGRANQPQHF. In nucleotides, the CDR3 is TGCGCCAGCAGTGAGGGCGGGAGGGCCAATCAGCCCCAGCATTTT. The chain has TRBV10-2 and TRBJ1-5, with D unresolved. The CDR3 covers 15 residues. Per the germline V gene, CDR1 is WSHSY and CDR2 is SAAADI. V was pared by 2 bases and J by 3 bases, with 11 bases between.

This chain joins TRBV5-1 and TRBJ1-2; D possibly corresponds to TRBD1 (5 bases). CDR1 and CDR2 (germline): SGHRS, YFSETQ. Trimming removed 1 base from V and 1 base from J, with 11 bases in between. The CDR3 has 15 amino acids. The CDR3 coding sequence is TGCGCCAGCAGCTTGAATTTCAGGGTTAACTATGGCTACACCTTC. Residues: CASSLNFRVNYGYTF.

The chain recombines TRBV29-1 with TRBJ1-4; the D gene is possibly TRBD1 (5 bases). Germline CDR1 SQVTM, CDR2 ANQGSEA. V was cut by 6 bases and J by 5 bases, with 10 bases left in between. The CDR3 length is 12 residues. In DNA, the CDR3 is TGCAGCGTCGGGGGGGGAAATGAAAAACTGTTTTTT. It yields the protein CSVGGGNEKLFF. The full variable domain, rest sourced from reference TRBV29-1 and TRBJ1-4, is SAVISQKPSRDICQRGTSLTIQCQVDSQVTMMFWYRQQPGQSLTLIATANQGSEATYESGFVIDKFPISRPNLTFSTLTVSNMSPEDSSIYLCSVGGGNEKLFFGSGTQLSVL.

This chain uses TRBV27 with TRBJ1-2; a weak D match, TRBD1 (5 bases). The V end was cut by 5 bases, the J end by 8 bases, with 21 bases between. Germline V gene data show CDR1 as MNHEY and CDR2 as SMNVEV (reference sequence). The CDR3 is 15 residues long. Here the CDR3 reads CASSLTRALGGGYTF. CDR3 nucleotides: TGTGCCAGCAGTCTGACAAGGGCCCTTGGGGGGGGCTACACCTTC.

Points on this clone: Other DNA sequences from this sample encode an identical CDR3 as well. The chain links TRBV30 to TRBJ1-2; tentatively, D is TRBD1 (5 bases). Germline loops: CDR1 GTSNPN, CDR2 SVGIG (reference sequence). Trimming stripped 2 bases from V and 0 bases from J, with 10 bases between. CDR3 size: 14 residues. CDR3 protein: CAWSRGVANYGYTF. The CDR3 DNA reads as TGTGCCTGGAGTAGAGGGGTAGCTAACTATGGCTACACCTTC.

V and J are TRBV27 and TRBJ2-7, with TRBD1 identical over 7 bases. The trim removed 8 bases at V and 4 bases at J, leaving 8 bases unmatched. Germline-derived CDR1 and CDR2 are MNHEY and SMNVEV (reference sequence). CDR3 length: 13 residues. The CDR3 spells CASSRDSLYEQYF. DNA for the CDR3: TGTGCCAGCTCCCGGGACAGCCTTTACGAGCAGTACTTC.

This chain uses TRBV18 with TRBJ2-2, with 7 bases lining up with TRBD1. The V segment lost 6 bases and the J segment 4 bases; nucleotides outside the gene matches: 14. The CDR3 length is 17 residues. Looked up from germline, CDR1 is KGHSH and CDR2 is LQKENI. As DNA, the CDR3 is TGTGCCAGCTCCCTCCAGAAGGGGGCGCTGACCACCGGGGAGCTGTTTTTT. Amino acid sequence: CASSLQKGALTTGELFF.

The chain has TRBV19 and TRBJ2-1; 7 nucleotides match TRBD1. The V gene end was trimmed by 7 bases and the J gene end by 1 base; junction bases not matched to a gene: 7. Germline assignment: CDR1 LNHDA and CDR2 SQIVND (reference sequence). This CDR3 comprises 15 residues. DNA of the CDR3: TGTGCCAGTATAGGGGGCGGGTGGTCCTACAATGAGCAGTTCTTC. As protein: CASIGGGWSYNEQFF.

The chain joins TRBV6-6 to TRBJ1-4; D call uncertain. The CDR3 sequence is 15 residues long. The V gene lost 1 base and the J gene lost 0 bases, with 6 bases spanning the gap. In germline, CDR1 is MNHNY, CDR2 SVGAGI (reference sequence). CDR3 sequence (DNA): TGTGCCAGCAGTTACTTTACCCCAACTAATGAAAAACTGTTTTTT. It specifies CASSYFTPTNEKLFF.

The sample holds a few counts of this clone. The gene calls are TRBV1 and TRBJ2-1; the table's D call TRBD2 went unverified against the DNA. TRBV1 is labeled a pseudogene. This CDR3 region has 20 residues. In nucleotides, the CDR3 is TGCACCAGCAGCCACCTAAGGGGGGGACTAGCGGGGAACTCCTACAATGAGCAGTTCTTC. Residues: CTSSHLRGGLAGNSYNEQFF.

CDR3 bases: TGTGCCAGCAGTTTCCAGACCACGCGGGAGACCCAGTACTTC. It is translated as CASSFQTTRETQYF. The chain has TRBV27 and TRBJ2-5; D uncertain. The V gene lost 3 bases and the J gene lost 5 bases, with 13 bases spanning the gap. The CDR3 loop spans 14 amino acids. CDR1 and CDR2 (germline): MNHEY, SMNVEV (reference sequence).

In DNA, the CDR3 is TGTGCCAGCAGTGACAGGACCTATAATTCACCCCTCCACTTT. Amino acid sequence: CASSDRTYNSPLHF. The V gene is TRBV2, the J gene TRBJ1-6; no clear D gene. The CDR3 extends over 14 amino acids. Germline CDR1 reads SNHLY; CDR2 reads FYNNEI. Trimming removed 3 bases at V and 2 bases at J, with 5 bases between.

The chain carries TRBV5-1 and TRBJ1-2; TRBD1 matches at 8 bases. The ends lost 4 bases at V and 8 bases at J; junction bases unmatched: 4. Germline V gives CDR1 SGHRS, CDR2 YFSETQ. CDR3 length: 12 amino acids. The CDR3 loop reads CASSTDRAGYTF. CDR3 DNA: TGCGCCAGCAGCACGGACAGGGCAGGCTACACCTTC.

The chain is built from TRBV11-2 and TRBJ1-1, with a tentative D call TRBD1 (6 bases). CDR1 is SGHAT and CDR2 is FQNNGV in the germline V gene. CDR3 length: 14 residues. Trimming removed 5 bases at V and 6 bases at J, with 16 bases between. The CDR3: CASSPKGGAPEAFF. The CDR3 DNA reads TGTGCCAGCAGCCCAAAGGGGGGGGCGCCTGAAGCTTTCTTT.

This clone has just a few counts. The chain has TRBV21-1 and TRBJ1-3; the table calls TRBD1, which could not be checked here. TRBV21-1 is a listed pseudogene. The CDR3 runs 15 residues. The CDR3 sequence: CASSSSDRPGNTIYF. The CDR3 DNA reads as TGTGCCAGCAGCTCATCGGACAGACCAGGAAACACCATATATTTT.

The gene calls are TRBV15 and TRBJ1-2; D possibly corresponds to TRBD1 (5 bases). The CDR3 sequence is 15 residues long. CDR1 and CDR2 (germline): LNHNV, YYDKDF (reference sequence). Trimming stripped 0 bases from V and 4 bases from J, with 12 bases between. CDR3: CATSRDPGVLYGYTF. CDR3 sequence (DNA): TGTGCCACCAGCAGAGACCCGGGGGTCCTCTATGGCTACACCTTC.

Concerning this clone itself: The sample carries other DNA sequences with the same CDR3. The rearrangement links TRBV5-1 to TRBJ2-5, with D perhaps matching TRBD2 (5 bases). CDR3 size: 13 residues. The V and J ends lost 7 bases and 2 bases respectively, with 12 bases between them. Germline V CDR1 and CDR2: SGHRS, YFSETQ. CDR3: CASAPGSQETQYF. The CDR3 bases are TGCGCCAGCGCCCCGGGAAGTCAAGAGACCCAGTACTTC.